This TCR beta chain came from a study of CD8+ T cells in alopecia areata. Study summary: Administration of oral tofacitinib to treated patients was at 5 to 10 mg twice daily.

The treatment: oral pan-JAK inhibitor, 5-10 mg twice daily. It was from alopecia areata patients that lesional scalp punch biopsies and peripheral blood were collected. The study, taken as a whole, reports: Especially in alopecia totalis/universalis, lesional scalp showed greater clonality than normal scalp did. Mice gave a clearer picture of TCR sharing than patients did, possibly for HLA-related reasons.

Only one count was recorded for this clone. Its specificity is not known. RNA extraction and reverse transcription yielded cDNA as sequencing template. Profiled with immunoSEQ multiplex PCR; TCRdb holds only in-frame clones, not every one. The sample contains some 190,000 clones, 45% to 65% of which appear only once. This clonotype originated in a human donor with alopecia areata. The sample consisted of CD4+ T cells sorted from blood, taken at week 4, from a patient treated with tofacitinib.

The CDR3 region is CASSDGQGITGELFF. The CDR3 nucleotides read TGTGCCAGCAGTGATGGACAGGGAATCACCGGGGAGCTGTTTTTT. The chain has TRBV25-1 and TRBJ2-2, with 8 bases aligning to TRBD1. CDR1 is MGHDK, CDR2 SYGVNS, per germline. Losses at the gene ends were 3 bases for V and 4 bases for J; bases not matched to a gene: 4. The CDR3 totals 15 residues.